This section outlines one TCR beta chain sequence together with its context. These data belong to a study of blood T cell repertoires in COVID-19. Study context: COVID-19 samples from acute and convalescent phases originated in the United States, Italy and Spain. T cells, B-cell-depleted T cells, or PBMCs provided the cDNA or gDNA that served as material.

The authors' processing: Reference gene primer amplification gave nucleated cell count estimates. Clones were sequenced by immunoSEQ multiplex PCR, and TCRdb holds only the in-frame ones, with some missing. That table supplies the V and J calls and clone size; D and trimming were determined from the DNA. Of over 20,000 clones listed, 70% to 90% are singletons. J lost 8 bases, V lost 3 bases, and 4 bases had no gene match. Germline CDR1 LNHDA, CDR2 SQIVND (reference sequence). CDR3 length: 13 amino acids. This rearrangement joins TRBV19 to TRBJ2-4; the match to TRBD2 covers 7 bases. The sequenced sample consisted of peripheral blood. The clonotype was recovered from a man aged 45 to 65 with active COVID-19. Here the CDR3 reads CASSMGEGDIQYF. The CDR3 coding sequence is TGTGCCAGTAGTATGGGGGAGGGAGACATTCAGTACTTC.